These 30 T cell receptor beta chains share one sample of origin, sequenced in a study of beta chain features in type 1 diabetes. Expressed TCRB transcripts got sequenced, as all isolated RNA was reverse transcribed. Sequencing used immunoSEQ multiplex PCR; TCRdb keeps in-frame clones, though not all of them. Among 300,000 or so clones listed, less than 10% were seen once. The sequenced sample consisted of central memory CD4+ T cells from blood. The source of these receptors is a woman in her late teens or twenties in good health.

This chain joins TRBV7-2 and TRBJ2-7, with 7 bases fitting TRBD1. Trimming at V came to 4 bases and at J to 3 bases, leaving 3 bases not matched to a gene. From germline, CDR1 is SGHTA and CDR2 FQGNSA. The CDR3 consists of 13 residues. The DNA of the CDR3 is TGTGCCAGCAGCTCCGGGACAGTCTACGAGCAGTACTTC. Amino acid sequence: CASSSGTVYEQYF.

This clone appeared a few times. This CDR3 is CASSLWDRGQWSYEQYF. The CDR3, as DNA: TGTGCCAGCAGTTTATGGGACAGGGGGCAATGGTCCTACGAGCAGTACTTC. The gene calls are TRBV27 and TRBJ2-7; 12 positions agree with TRBD1. Germline loops: CDR1 MNHEY, CDR2 SMNVEV (reference sequence). The ends lost 1 base at V and 1 base at J; junction bases unmatched: 5. The CDR3 length is 17 residues.

The J gene is TRBJ2-5, the V gene TRBV5-6, with 11 nucleotides matching TRBD2. This CDR3 spans 15 amino acids. The trim removed 4 bases at V and 3 bases at J, leaving 5 bases unmatched. Germline lookup yields CDR1 SGHDT and CDR2 YYEEEE. In DNA, the CDR3 is TGTGCCAGCAGCCCGAGACTAGCGGGAAAAGAGACCCAGTACTTC. Translated: CASSPRLAGKETQYF. The whole variable domain, remainder taken from reference TRBV5-6 and TRBJ2-5, is DAGVTQSPTHLIKTRGQQVTLRCSPKSGHDTVSWYQQALGQGPQFIFQYYEEEERQRGNFPDRFSGHQFPNYSSELNVNALLLGDSALYLCASSPRLAGKETQYFGPGTRLLVL.

The gene calls are TRBV4-3 and TRBJ2-1; 7 bases are a match to TRBD2. The CDR3 contains 15 residues. Germline lookup yields CDR1 LGHNA and CDR2 YSLEER. V lost 3 bases and J lost 12; bases outside the gene matches: 14. CDR3 nucleotide sequence: TGCGCCAGCAGCCAGGCCGGGACTACCCGAAGCGGGCAGTTCTTC. Its translation is CASSQAGTTRSGQFF.

V gene TRBV7-3 combines with J gene TRBJ2-3, with TRBD2 identical over 12 bases. The germline CDR1 and CDR2 sequences are SGHTA and FQGTGA. The ends lost 2 bases at V and 8 bases at J; junction bases unmatched: 2. The CDR3 is 14 amino acids. The CDR3 sequence is CASSLGLAGSTQYF. DNA of the CDR3: TGTGCCAGCAGCTTAGGACTAGCGGGGAGTACGCAGTATTTT. The full variable domain, with the rest looked up from reference TRBV7-3 and TRBJ2-3, is GAGVSQTPSNKVTEKGKYVELRCDPISGHTALYWYRQSLGQGPEFLIYFQGTGAADDSGLPNDRFFAVRPEGSVSTLKIQRTERGDSAVYLCASSLGLAGSTQYFGPGTRLTVL.

This clone was seen only a few times. Here the CDR3 DNA reads TGTGCCACCAGCAGAGATTCAAACGGGCCGGGGGTGAAGGATGGAAACACCATATATTTT. Its translation: CATSRDSNGPGVKDGNTIYF. The chain employs TRBV15 and TRBJ1-3, with D possibly being TRBD1 (5 bases). The CDR3 has 20 amino acids. The V gene's germline CDR1 is LNHNV and CDR2 YYDKDF (reference sequence). Trimming removed 0 bases at V and 3 bases at J, with 24 bases between. Combining the CDR3 with reference TRBV15 and TRBJ1-3 gives the whole variable domain DAMVIQNPRYQVTQFGKPVTLSCSQTLNHNVMYWYQQKSSQAPKLLFHYYDKDFNNEADTPDNFQSRRPNTSFCFLDIRSPGLGDTAMYLCATSRDSNGPGVKDGNTIYFGEGSWLTVV.

CDR3 DNA: TGTGCCAGCAGCATAGCGGGAGGGTATGGGGCCAACGTCCTGACTTTC. Protein: CASSIAGGYGANVLTF. The chain couples TRBV28 to TRBJ2-6, with TRBD2 identical over 11 bases. Losses at the gene ends were 6 bases for V and 3 bases for J; bases not matched to a gene: 4. This CDR3 comprises 16 residues. CDR1 is MDHEN, CDR2 SYDVKM, per germline.

This clone was observed a handful of times. The chain is built from TRBV11-2 and TRBJ2-2, with 12 nucleotides matching TRBD2. The CDR3 sequence is 15 residues long. Trimming at V came to 5 bases and at J to 6 bases, leaving 4 bases not matched to a gene. Germline-derived CDR1 and CDR2 are SGHAT and FQNNGV. In nucleotides, the CDR3 is TGTGCCAGCAGCACACCTAGCGGGAGGGCCGGGGAGCTGTTTTTT. Translated: CASSTPSGRAGELFF.

This clone showed up just a few times. Other DNA sequences in this sample translate to the same CDR3. The rearrangement uses TRBV4-2 and TRBJ2-7, with no clear D. The V gene lost 0 bases and the J gene lost 0 bases, with 9 bases spanning the gap. This CDR3 has 15 residues. Germline V lookup: CDR1 LGHNA, CDR2 YNFKEQ. The CDR3 loop is CASSQDYSSSYEQYF. In nucleotides, the CDR3 is TGTGCCAGCAGCCAAGATTACAGCTCCTCCTACGAGCAGTACTTC.

The V gene is TRBV6-5, the J gene TRBJ2-7; D remains unclear. Germline values: CDR1 MNHEY, CDR2 SVGAGI. The CDR3 runs 11 residues. Trimming took off 5 bases at V and 2 bases at J, with 4 bases between the two ends. CDR3 amino acids: CASSDTYEQYF. The CDR3 DNA reads TGTGCCAGCAGTGATACCTACGAGCAGTACTTC.

This clone occurred a few times. This rearrangement joins TRBV15 to TRBJ2-5; the D gene is possibly TRBD1 (6 bases). V was pared by 8 bases and J by 3 bases, with 16 bases between. Germline CDR1 LNHNV, CDR2 YYDKDF (reference sequence). The CDR3 runs 14 residues. CDR3 amino acids: CATSVRGQEETQYF. CDR3 nucleotide sequence: TGTGCCACCTCCGTCCGGGGACAAGAAGAGACCCAGTACTTC.

This clone has only a few counts. CDR3 coding DNA: TGTGCCAGCAGCATTAGCGACAGGCCTAACTATGGCTACACCTTC. Protein sequence: CASSISDRPNYGYTF. The chain links TRBV5-4 to TRBJ1-2, with TRBD1 as a possible D gene (6 bases). Looked up from germline, CDR1 is SGHNT and CDR2 is YYREEE (reference sequence). The CDR3 is made up of 15 amino acids. Trimming removed 4 bases from V and 0 bases from J, with 13 bases in between.

This clone has just a few counts. Other DNA sequences within the sample encode an identical CDR3. The V call is TRBV28, the J call TRBJ2-1; 8 nucleotides match TRBD2. J gave up 6 bases and V 6 bases, and 10 bases lay outside the gene matches. CDR1 and CDR2 from the germline V gene are MDHEN and SYDVKM. CDR3 size: 15 residues. The CDR3 DNA sequence: TGTGCCAGCAGCCCCCGGGGTAGCGGGATCAATGAGCAGTTCTTC. Its translation: CASSPRGSGINEQFF. Variable domain in full (rest from reference TRBV28 and TRBJ2-1): DVKVTQSSRYLVKRTGEKVFLECVQDMDHENMFWYRQDPGLGLRLIYFSYDVKMKEKGDIPEGYSVSREKKERFSLILESASTNQTSMYLCASSPRGSGINEQFFGPGTRLTVL.

V and J are TRBV18 and TRBJ2-5; a possible D gene is TRBD1 (5 bases). V gave up 5 bases and J gave up 5 bases, with 15 bases separating them. The CDR3 covers 14 residues. The germline V gene encodes CDR1 KGHSH and CDR2 LQKENI. CDR3 sequence (DNA): TGTGCCAGCTCAGCAGGACAAGGATGGGAGACCCAGTACTTC. Translating it yields CASSAGQGWETQYF.

V usage is TRBV7-2 and J usage is TRBJ2-7, with 8 bases lining up with TRBD1. Germline CDR1 reads SGHTA; CDR2 reads FQGNSA. The CDR3 has 14 residues. V gave up 5 bases and J gave up 2 bases; unmatched junction bases: 5. Here the CDR3 DNA reads TGTGCCAGCAGCCCAGCCAGGGGGCCCTACGAGCAGTACTTC. Translated: CASSPARGPYEQYF. The full variable domain, rest sourced from reference TRBV7-2 and TRBJ2-7, is GAGVSQSPSNKVTEKGKDVELRCDPISGHTALYWYRQSLGQGLEFLIYFQGNSAPDKSGLPSDRFSAERTGGSVSTLTIQRTQQEDSAVYLCASSPARGPYEQYFGPGTRLTVT.

This clone was detected many times. The chain carries TRBV25-1 and TRBJ2-6; 8 bases match TRBD1. Germline lookup yields CDR1 MGHDK and CDR2 SYGVNS. The CDR3 covers 16 residues. V was clipped by 6 bases and J by 1 base; unmatched bases: 5. CDR3 DNA: TGTGCCAGCAGCCGGGACAGGAGGTCTGGGGCCAACGTCCTGACTTTC. As protein: CASSRDRRSGANVLTF.

Of note for this clone: Compared with germline, one end of the junction differs, possibly owing to a read error. The chain carries TRBV2 and TRBJ2-3; 9 bases are a match to TRBD2. The CDR3 is 13 amino acids. CDR1 is SNHLY and CDR2 is FYNNEI in the germline V gene. This CDR3 is CASSQAGGRTQYF. Here the CDR3 DNA reads TGTGCCAGCAGTCAAGCGGGAGGACGCACGCAGTATTTT. Full variable domain (outside the CDR3, taken from reference TRBV2 and TRBJ2-3): EPEVTQTPSHQVTQMGQEVILRCVPISNHLYFYWYRQILGQKVEFLVSFYNNEISEKSEIFDDQFSVERPDGSNFTLKIRSTKLEDSAMYFCASSQAGGRTQYFGPGTRLTVL.

This rearrangement joins TRBV5-6 to TRBJ2-1; 10 positions match TRBD2. J was trimmed by 3 bases and V by 0 bases; bases with no gene match: 6. This CDR3 has 17 amino acids. Per the germline V gene, CDR1 is SGHDT and CDR2 is YYEEEE. The CDR3 loop reads CASSLALGTSDYNEQFF. CDR3 in DNA: TGTGCCAGCAGCTTGGCTTTGGGGACTAGCGACTACAATGAGCAGTTCTTC.

Concerning this clone itself: Other DNA sequences from this sample encode an identical CDR3 as well. This chain links TRBV28 with TRBJ2-5; D is unresolved. This CDR3 has 11 amino acids. Trimming took 6 bases from V and 2 from J, leaving 4 bases between them. Germline-derived CDR1 and CDR2 are MDHEN and SYDVKM. CDR3 nucleotide sequence: TGTGCCAGCAGACGTCAAGAGACCCAGTACTTC. Translating it yields CASRRQETQYF.

CDR3 coding DNA: TGTGCCAGCCTCAAGAACCGGGAAGGGCCCGGGGAGCTGTTTTTT. Amino acid sequence: CASLKNREGPGELFF. The chain recombines TRBV6-6 with TRBJ2-2; D is perhaps TRBD2 (5 bases). The length of the CDR3 is 15 residues. Germline CDR1 and CDR2: MNHNY and SVGAGI (reference sequence). Trimming removed 8 bases at V and 6 bases at J, with 19 bases between.

This chain joins TRBV9 and TRBJ2-5; 13 nucleotides align to TRBD2. The germline V gene has CDR1 SGDLS and CDR2 YYNGEE. CDR3 length: 21 amino acids. With V trimmed by 3 bases and J by 4 bases, 21 bases remained unmatched. The CDR3 reads CASSASRLAGGFSVRGETQYF. In DNA, the CDR3 is TGTGCCAGCAGCGCCTCGCGACTAGCGGGAGGATTTTCGGTTAGGGGAGAGACCCAGTACTTC.

The chain is built from TRBV5-1 and TRBJ1-2; no clear D. The V and J ends lost 0 bases and 2 bases respectively, with 5 bases between them. This CDR3 contains 13 residues. Germline CDR1 reads SGHRS; CDR2 reads YFSETQ. CDR3 loop: CASSLEQNYGYTF. The CDR3 nucleotides read TGCGCCAGCAGCTTGGAACAGAACTATGGCTACACCTTC.

V and J are TRBV7-9 and TRBJ2-5, with D unresolved. Germline V gene data show CDR1 as SEHNR and CDR2 as FQNEAQ (reference sequence). The CDR3 is made up of 11 amino acids. Trimming pared 5 bases from V and 2 bases from J, leaving 3 bases between. The CDR3 reads CASSIQETQYF. As DNA, the CDR3 is TGTGCCAGCAGCATTCAAGAGACCCAGTACTTC.

This clone came up a few times. The chain recombines TRBV7-9 with TRBJ2-2, with unresolved D. V was clipped by 4 bases and J by 6 bases, with 15 bases between them. The CDR3 runs 15 residues. Germline V lookup: CDR1 SEHNR, CDR2 FQNEAQ (reference sequence). The CDR3 DNA sequence: TGTGCCAGCAGCTGGAGACGTAGCAGCGCCGGGGAGCTGTTTTTT. Protein sequence: CASSWRRSSAGELFF.

Concerning this clone: A single base separates this from a much larger clone, so it may be a read error. The V gene is TRBV6-1, the J gene TRBJ2-5, with 7 bases fitting TRBD1. Germline V CDR1 and CDR2: MNHNS, SASEGT. Unmatched junction bases numbered 2, after V lost 5 bases and J lost 2 bases. The CDR3 contains 13 residues. The CDR3 DNA reads as TGTGCCAGCAGTTCGGGACAGCAAGAGACCCAGTACTTC. The encoded protein is CASSSGQQETQYF.

This clone turned up a few times. V is TRBV5-1 and J is TRBJ2-3; D is unresolved. Germline V CDR1 and CDR2: SGHRS, YFSETQ. V lost 0 bases and J lost 4, with 6 bases in between. The CDR3 covers 13 residues. CDR3 coding DNA: TGCGCCAGCAGCTTGGAGTACCCAGATACGCAGTATTTT. This encodes CASSLEYPDTQYF.

This rearrangement joins TRBV7-8 to TRBJ2-1; TRBD2 matches at 7 bases. Germline V gives CDR1 SGHVS, CDR2 FQNEAQ. This CDR3 contains 15 residues. The junction had 6 bases not matched to a gene; V was cut back by 1 base and J by 6 bases. The CDR3 DNA follows: TGTGCCAGCAGCTTAGTTCGGACTAGGTTCAATGAGCAGTTCTTC. Translation: CASSLVRTRFNEQFF.

This clone was picked up a small number of times. The gene calls are TRBV7-2 and TRBJ1-4; D uncertain. CDR3 size: 11 residues. V lost 8 bases to trimming and J lost 7 bases, with 8 bases between them. CDR1 SGHTA and CDR2 FQGNSA come from the germline V gene. For the CDR3, the DNA is TGTGCCAGCGACGACGGTGAAAAACTGTTTTTT. This codes for CASDDGEKLFF.

This chain uses TRBV21-1 with TRBJ2-7. TRBV21-1 is recorded as a pseudogene. CDR3 size: 12 residues. This CDR3 reads CASSKAHHEQYF. The DNA of the CDR3 is TGTGCCAGCAGCAAAGCGCACCACGAGCAGTACTTC.

This clone was counted only a few times. The J gene is TRBJ2-5, the V gene TRBV7-9; D is uncertain. The germline V and J ends were trimmed by 3 bases and 5 bases, with 13 bases remaining between them. The CDR3 totals 14 residues. Germline V gene sequence: CDR1 SEHNR, CDR2 FQNEAQ (reference sequence). The CDR3: CASSFRSLPETQYF. CDR3 in DNA: TGTGCCAGCAGCTTCCGCAGTCTTCCGGAGACCCAGTACTTC.